This T cell receptor (beta chain) was identified in a study of T cells expressing NK-cell markers. Across the whole study: Obtained from sorted CD3+CD56+NKG2C+, CD3+CD56+NKG2C- and CD3+CD56-NKG2C+ T cells were the TCR beta repertoires. Overall study findings and caveats: Dominant NKG2C+ clonotypes were found to form about 1.0-7.5% of CD8+ T cells in more than five donors. The study left the HCMV specificity of expanded NKG2C+ T cell clones unresolved.

TCR beta cDNA was made by 5'RACE template switching with UMIs. TCRdb re-analyzed the 5' RACE reads; it lists each CDR3 protein once, without DNA. This repertoire includes about 400,000 distinct CDR3 sequences. The CDR3 has 15 amino acids. CDR1 and CDR2 from the germline V gene are SSHAT and FNYEAQ (reference sequence). To note about this clonotype: Its antigen is unidentified.

The receptor was derived from a woman in her forties or fifties in good health. The V gene is TRBV7-7, the J gene TRBJ2-2; as DNA is missing, the TRBD1 call by TCRdb cannot be tested. The sequencing input was blood T cells: a sorted CD56 or NKG2C T cell subset, CD4+ or CD8+ T cells, or bulk PBMC T cells (not recorded which). The CDR3 protein is CASGTLGMQGGELFF.